Shown below are 27 T cell receptor beta chains from a single sample sequenced in a study of early T cells in non-severe SARS-CoV-2 infection. Via MiXCR, TCRdb re-called the 5' RACE reads, giving one row per CDR3 protein. This table has nearly 45,000 distinct CDR3 sequences, roughly a tenth appearing once. Sequenced input: whole blood. All receptors derive from an adult who was a healthcare worker with PCR-confirmed SARS-CoV-2 infection or an uninfected control (not recorded which).

The rearrangement uses TRBV9 and TRBJ1-4, with 8 bases fitting TRBD1. Germline CDR1 SGDLS, CDR2 YYNGEE. The CDR3 extends over 13 amino acids. The V and J ends lost 4 bases and 7 bases, in that order; junction bases with no gene match: 3. The CDR3 protein is CASSTGTGEKLFF. The CDR3 nucleotides read TGTGCCAGCAGCACCGGGACAGGTGAAAAACTGTTTTTT.

Details on this clonotype: The junction shows a germline mismatch at one end, possibly a read error. This rearrangement joins TRBV7-9 to TRBJ2-3, with a tentative D call TRBD1 (6 bases). The germline gives CDR1 SEHNR, CDR2 FQNEAQ (reference sequence). This CDR3 comprises 15 residues. The CDR3 loop is CASSLSGVDTDTQNF. The CDR3 coding sequence is TGTGCCAGCAGCCTTTCAGGGGTGGACACAGATACGCAGAATTTT.

This clonotype was seen more than once but under ten times. The V gene is TRBV29-1, the J gene TRBJ2-7; maybe TRBD2 (5 bases). V gave up 6 bases and J gave up 8 bases, with 20 bases separating them. Germline V CDR1 and CDR2: SQVTM, ANQGSEA. The CDR3 contains 13 residues. The CDR3 region is CSVAPPQAGKQYF. The CDR3 DNA sequence: TGCAGCGTGGCTCCCCCCCAGGCGGGTAAGCAGTACTTC.

This clonotype occurred many times. This chain links TRBV29-1 with TRBJ2-7; 7 bases are shared with TRBD1. Unmatched junction bases numbered 13, after V lost 6 bases and J lost 5 bases. Germline lookup yields CDR1 SQVTM and CDR2 ANQGSEA. The CDR3 consists of 14 residues. The CDR3 nucleotides are TGCAGCGTGGGCAGGGGGTTGGGGAAAGACGAGCAGTACTTC. Protein: CSVGRGLGKDEQYF.

This clonotype was observed a handful of times. This rearrangement joins TRBV24-1 to TRBJ2-2; D may be TRBD2 (6 bases). Trimming took off 3 bases at V and 3 bases at J, with 10 bases between the two ends. The CDR3 has 15 residues. Germline V gene data show CDR1 as KGHDR and CDR2 as SFDVKD. The CDR3 here is CATSDVGEDTGELFF. CDR3 DNA sequence: TGTGCCACCAGTGATGTGGGGGAGGACACCGGGGAGCTGTTTTTT.

The rearrangement links TRBV30 to TRBJ2-3; D gene ambiguous. Germline assignment: CDR1 GTSNPN and CDR2 SVGIG (reference sequence). V lost 4 bases and J 1 base, leaving 6 bases between the germline ends. The CDR3 runs to 12 residues. CDR3 sequence (DNA): TGTGCCTGGAACGGTGGCACAGATACGCAGTATTTT. Its protein is CAWNGGTDTQYF.

This clonotype has a handful of counts. This rearrangement joins TRBV12-5 to TRBJ1-4; D uncertain. This CDR3 is 20 amino acids long. Germline-derived CDR1 and CDR2 are LGHNT and FRNRAP. Trimming took 6 bases from V and 7 from J, leaving 33 bases between them. The CDR3 sequence is CASGTDGSSRLHPPSEKLFF. CDR3 bases: TGTGCTAGTGGCACAGATGGTAGTAGCCGTCTTCATCCCCCTTCTGAAAAACTGTTTTTT.

The chain employs TRBV13 and TRBJ2-5; 7 bases are a match to TRBD2. V gave up 0 bases and J gave up 7 bases; unmatched junction bases: 14. The length of the CDR3 is 17 residues. Germline values: CDR1 PRHDT, CDR2 FYEKMQ (reference sequence). The CDR3 spells CASSLGGESGEIATQYF. The CDR3 DNA reads as TGTGCCAGCAGCTTAGGCGGCGAAAGCGGGGAGATTGCGACCCAGTACTTC.

This chain connects TRBV5-1 to TRBJ1-1, with 7 bases that match TRBD1. The CDR3 extends over 15 amino acids. The V gene end was trimmed by 0 bases and the J gene end by 3 bases; junction bases not matched to a gene: 5. Germline values: CDR1 SGHRS, CDR2 YFSETQ. Written as DNA, the CDR3 is TGCGCCAGCAGCTTGGCCCCGACAGGGTACACTGAAGCTTTCTTT. Amino acid sequence: CASSLAPTGYTEAFF.

This clonotype was recorded at least ten times. J is TRBJ1-5 and V is TRBV6-2 or TRBV6-3; D is unclear. The CDR3 runs 16 residues. The germline V and J ends were trimmed by 7 bases and 2 bases, with 18 bases remaining between them. From germline, CDR1 is MNHEY and CDR2 SVGEGT. The CDR3 sequence: CASTFRSLTGNQPQHF. For the CDR3, the DNA is TGTGCCAGCACCTTCCGCTCCCTGACGGGCAATCAGCCCCAGCATTTT.

A word on this clonotype: A much bigger clone sits one base away, suggesting this may be a read error. The V and J genes are TRBV4-1 and TRBJ2-1; D may correspond to TRBD1 or TRBD2 (5 bases each). CDR1 and CDR2 from the germline V gene are MGHRA and YSYEKL. With 3 bases removed from V and 8 bases from J, the gap between germline ends came to 14 bases. The CDR3 sequence is 14 residues long. CDR3 protein: CASSHDTMGDEQFF. In DNA, the CDR3 is TGCGCCAGCAGCCATGATACGATGGGGGATGAGCAGTTCTTC.

This chain links TRBV18 with TRBJ1-1, with 9 bases aligning to TRBD1. Germline V lookup: CDR1 KGHSH, CDR2 LQKENI. The CDR3 is made up of 16 amino acids. Germline trimming cut 5 bases from V and 1 base from J; bases unmatched to any gene: 8. The CDR3 sequence: CASSSGTGRTNTEAFF. The CDR3 bases are TGTGCCAGCTCATCCGGGACAGGGAGGACGAACACTGAAGCTTTCTTT.

This clonotype appeared many times. This chain links TRBV7-2 with TRBJ2-3; 7 nucleotides line up with TRBD1. Germline CDR1 SGHTA, CDR2 FQGNSA. This CDR3 is 16 amino acids long. V gave up 6 bases and J gave up 4 bases; unmatched junction bases: 13. The CDR3 region has the DNA TGTGCCAGCAGTCTTAGTCCGACAGGGTGGGCAGATACGCAGTATTTT. The encoded protein is CASSLSPTGWADTQYF.

This clonotype has at least ten counts. The chain combines TRBV7-8 with TRBJ2-7; D possibly uses TRBD1 or TRBD2 (5 bases each). The germline V and J ends were trimmed by 5 bases and 2 bases, with 13 bases remaining between them. The CDR3 runs to 14 residues. The germline CDR1 and CDR2 sequences are SGHVS and FQNEAQ. The CDR3 is CASSQGTATYEQYF. The CDR3 coding sequence is TGTGCCAGCAGCCAAGGGACGGCTACCTACGAGCAGTACTTC.

This clonotype has ten or more counts. The rearrangement links TRBV7-6 to TRBJ1-5; 7 bases agree with TRBD1. The junction had 4 bases not matched to a gene; V was cut back by 0 bases and J by 2 bases. Germline V lookup: CDR1 SGHVS, CDR2 FNYEAQ. CDR3 length equals 16 residues. CDR3 coding DNA: TGTGCCAGCAGCTTAGCGACAGGGTTGGGCAATCAGCCCCAGCATTTT. Amino acid sequence: CASSLATGLGNQPQHF.

This clonotype was seen once. The chain has TRBV3-1 and TRBJ1-1; D is unresolved. Germline-derived CDR1 and CDR2 are LGHDT and YNNKEL (reference sequence). V shed 1 base and J shed 11 bases, with 17 bases lying between them. This CDR3 is 14 amino acids long. The CDR3 region is CASSQGADIKQAFF. The CDR3, as DNA: TGTGCCAGCAGCCAAGGGGCTGACATCAAGCAGGCTTTCTTT.

In its sample, this clonotype was seen a few times. The rearrangement links TRBV2 to TRBJ2-1; 9 bases line up with TRBD1. The CDR3 contains 15 residues. With 7 bases clipped from V and 2 bases from J, the junction kept 6 bases outside the gene matches. Germline-derived CDR1 and CDR2 are SNHLY and FYNNEI. This CDR3 is CASKLTGGTYNEQFF. CDR3 coding DNA: TGTGCCAGCAAACTCACAGGGGGCACCTACAATGAGCAGTTCTTC.

The table lists this clonotype with many counts. The chain joins TRBV18 to TRBJ2-2, with TRBD1 identical over 10 bases. CDR3 size: 15 residues. J gave up 8 bases and V 1 base, and 4 bases lay outside the gene matches. The germline gives CDR1 KGHSH, CDR2 LQKENI. CDR3 sequence reads: CASSPRQGASGELFF. In nucleotides, the CDR3 is TGTGCCAGCTCACCACGACAGGGGGCATCTGGGGAGCTGTTTTTT.

This clonotype has a count of ten or more. CDR3 protein: CASSLGEIANYGYTF. The CDR3 nucleotides read TGTGCCAGCAGCTTAGGGGAAATTGCTAACTATGGCTACACCTTC. The chain combines TRBV7-8 with TRBJ1-2; D not certain. Trimming shortened V by 1 base and J by 0 bases, and 9 bases separated the two germline ends. Germline V gives CDR1 SGHVS, CDR2 FQNEAQ. CDR3 length: 15 amino acids.

This clonotype has a count of ten or more. The chain combines TRBV7-9 with TRBJ2-7; no clear D gene. The CDR3 spans 11 residues. V gave up 11 bases and J gave up 5 bases, with 13 bases separating them. From germline, CDR1 is SEHNR and CDR2 FQNEAQ (reference sequence). The CDR3 DNA sequence: TGTGCCGTTGGATATTCCGACGAGCAGTACTTC. Encoded protein: CAVGYSDEQYF.

This rearrangement joins TRBV5-6 to TRBJ1-2, with D perhaps matching TRBD1 (6 bases). This CDR3 has 15 amino acids. Germline-derived CDR1 and CDR2 are SGHDT and YYEEEE. V was trimmed by 4 bases and J by 0 bases, leaving 13 bases between them. This CDR3 reads CASSIWTDTNYGYTF. The CDR3, as DNA: TGTGCCAGCAGCATTTGGACAGATACTAACTATGGCTACACCTTC.

This clonotype occurred many times. V usage is TRBV5-4 and J usage is TRBJ2-5; possibly TRBD1 or TRBD2 for D (5 bases each). Deletions cut 3 bases from V and 1 base from J, with 13 bases between. There are 15 residues in the CDR3. CDR1 is SGHNT, CDR2 YYREEE, per germline (reference sequence). CDR3: CASSSGPATQETQYF. CDR3 DNA sequence: TGTGCCAGCAGCTCGGGGCCGGCCACCCAAGAGACCCAGTACTTC. The whole variable domain, remainder taken from reference TRBV5-4 and TRBJ2-5, is ETGVTQSPTHLIKTRGQQVTLRCSSQSGHNTVSWYQQALGQGPQFIFQYYREEENGRGNFPPRFSGLQFPNYSSELNVNALELDDSALYLCASSSGPATQETQYFGPGTRLLVL.

Judged by abundance, this clonotype is medium-sized. The chain employs TRBV24-1 and TRBJ2-7; 7 bases align to TRBD1. Germline CDR1 reads KGHDR; CDR2 reads SFDVKD. CDR3 length: 13 residues. Losses at the gene ends were 9 bases for V and 3 bases for J; bases not matched to a gene: 7. CDR3 sequence: CATEGQVLYEQYF. CDR3 in DNA: TGTGCCACCGAAGGACAGGTCCTCTACGAGCAGTACTTC.

There are a few counts of this clonotype. The chain links TRBV7-2 to TRBJ2-5; D is unclear. The germline V gene has CDR1 SGHTA and CDR2 FQGNSA. The length of the CDR3 is 11 residues. V lost 5 bases and J 7 bases, leaving 8 bases between the germline ends. The CDR3 DNA follows: TGTGCCAGCAGCCTACTGGGGACCCAGTACTTC. This gives the protein CASSLLGTQYF.

The V and J genes are TRBV20-1 and TRBJ1-5; D not certain. The CDR3 contains 13 residues. V lost 1 base, J lost 3 bases, and 7 bases lay in between. The V gene's germline CDR1 is DFQATT and CDR2 SNEGSKA (reference sequence). The chain's CDR3 is CSARALDNQPQHF. The CDR3 DNA is TGCAGTGCTAGAGCCCTGGACAATCAGCCCCAGCATTTT.

This clonotype was seen ten or more times. This chain uses TRBV3-2 with TRBJ2-2; TRBD1 is the table's D call and was not checked against the DNA. TRBV3-2 is a recognized pseudogene. The length of the CDR3 is 15 residues. CDR3 bases: TGTGCCAGGGGGATCGACAGGGCCAACACCGGGGAGCTGTTTTTT. It yields the protein CARGIDRANTGELFF.

This clonotype showed up just a few times. The rearrangement uses TRBV4-3 and TRBJ2-7, with TRBD1 as a possible D gene (5 bases). Germline V gene data show CDR1 as LGHNA and CDR2 as YSLEER. V lost 1 base and J 2 bases, leaving 9 bases between the germline ends. The CDR3 sequence is 14 residues long. This CDR3 reads CASSQVPTAYEQYF. CDR3 bases: TGCGCCAGCAGCCAAGTACCGACAGCCTACGAGCAGTACTTC.